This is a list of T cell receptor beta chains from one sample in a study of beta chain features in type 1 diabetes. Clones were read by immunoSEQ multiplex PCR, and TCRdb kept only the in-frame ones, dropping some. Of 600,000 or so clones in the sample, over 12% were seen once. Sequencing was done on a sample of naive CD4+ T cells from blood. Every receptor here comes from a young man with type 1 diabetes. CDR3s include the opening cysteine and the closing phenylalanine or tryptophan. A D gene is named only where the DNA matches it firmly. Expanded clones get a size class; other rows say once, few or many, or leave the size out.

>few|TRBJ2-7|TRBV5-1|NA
CASRIPGPISSYEQYF
TGCGCCAGCCGAATACCGGGACCCATAAGCTCCTACGAGCAGTACTTC
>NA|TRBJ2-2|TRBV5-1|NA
CASSLMGVNTGELFF
TGCGCCAGCAGCTTAATGGGAGTAAACACCGGGGAGCTGTTTTTT
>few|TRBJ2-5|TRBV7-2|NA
CASRGGITRETQYF
TGTGCCAGCAGAGGGGGGATTACTCGGGAGACCCAGTACTTC
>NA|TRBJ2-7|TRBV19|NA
CASREDGSSYEQYF
TGTGCCAGTAGAGAAGACGGAAGCTCCTACGAGCAGTACTTC
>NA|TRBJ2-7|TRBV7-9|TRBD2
CASSLKFTSGNYEQYF
TGTGCCAGCAGCTTAAAGTTCACTAGCGGGAACTACGAGCAGTACTTC
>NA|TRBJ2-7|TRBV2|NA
CASSEVGSEQYF
TGTGCCAGCAGTGAGGTGGGTAGCGAGCAGTACTTC
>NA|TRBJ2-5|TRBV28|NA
CASLPYPGGTQYF
TGTGCCAGCCTACCGTACCCCGGGGGGACCCAGTACTTC
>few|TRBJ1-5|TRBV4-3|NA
CASSQDRGSNQPQHF
TGCGCCAGCAGCCAGGATAGGGGATCCAATCAGCCCCAGCATTTT
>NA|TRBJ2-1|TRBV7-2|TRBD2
CASRLAGGYNEQFF
TGTGCCAGCAGGTTAGCGGGGGGTTACAATGAGCAGTTCTTC
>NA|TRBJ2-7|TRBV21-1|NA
CASSEREQDSYEQYF
TGTGCCAGCAGCGAACGGGAACAGGACTCCTACGAGCAGTACTTC
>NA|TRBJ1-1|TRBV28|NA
CASSLPIDTEAFF
TGTGCCAGCAGTTTACCAATAGACACTGAAGCTTTCTTT
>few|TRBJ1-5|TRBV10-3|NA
CATGTSQINQPQHF
TGTGCCACCGGGACTTCCCAGATCAATCAGCCCCAGCATTTT
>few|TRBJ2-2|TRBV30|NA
CAWKEAASTGELFF
TGTGCCTGGAAAGAGGCGGCTTCAACCGGGGAGCTGTTTTTT
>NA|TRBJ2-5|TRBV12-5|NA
CASGRGQETQYF
TGTGCTAGTGGCCGGGGCCAAGAGACCCAGTACTTC
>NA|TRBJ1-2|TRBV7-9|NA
CASSDSPYGYTF
TGTGCCAGCAGTGACAGTCCATATGGCTACACCTTC
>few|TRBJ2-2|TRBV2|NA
CASSVRRGWNTGELFF
TGTGCCAGCAGTGTTCGGCGGGGTTGGAACACCGGGGAGCTGTTTTTT
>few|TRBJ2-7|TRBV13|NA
CASSPRPSIEQYF
TGTGCCAGCAGCCCACGACCCTCCATCGAGCAGTACTTC
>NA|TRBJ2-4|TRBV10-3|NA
CARPWTDKNIQYF
TGTGCCAGACCGTGGACAGACAAAAACATTCAGTACTTC
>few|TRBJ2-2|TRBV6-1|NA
CASTRDNTGELFF
TGTGCCAGCACGCGTGACAACACCGGGGAGCTGTTTTTT
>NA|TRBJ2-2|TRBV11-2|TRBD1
CASSSGTADTGELFF
TGTGCCAGCAGTTCCGGGACAGCGGACACCGGGGAGCTGTTTTTT
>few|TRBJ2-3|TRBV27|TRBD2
CASSPFSGSTDTQYF
TGTGCCAGCAGTCCCTTTAGCGGGAGCACAGATACGCAGTATTTT
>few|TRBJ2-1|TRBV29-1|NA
CSVEGQSYNEQFF
TGCAGCGTTGAGGGCCAATCCTACAATGAGCAGTTCTTC
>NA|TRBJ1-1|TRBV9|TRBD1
CASSLRGSTEAFF
TGTGCCAGCAGCCTCAGGGGGAGCACTGAAGCTTTCTTT
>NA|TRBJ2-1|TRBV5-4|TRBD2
CASSADMTSGINEQFF
TGTGCCAGCAGCGCGGATATGACTAGCGGGATCAATGAGCAGTTCTTC
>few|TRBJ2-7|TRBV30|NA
CAWSVQAYEQYF
TGTGCCTGGAGTGTACAAGCCTACGAGCAGTACTTC
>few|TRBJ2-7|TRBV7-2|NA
CASSPSGGWSYEQYF
TGTGCCAGCAGCCCGTCGGGGGGCTGGTCCTACGAGCAGTACTTC
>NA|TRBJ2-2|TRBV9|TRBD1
CASDNPGQGTGELFF
TGTGCCAGTGATAATCCGGGACAGGGCACCGGGGAGCTGTTTTTT
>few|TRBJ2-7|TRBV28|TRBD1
CASSRTGVVVHEQYF
TGTGCCAGCAGTCGGACAGGGGTGGTGGTGCACGAGCAGTACTTC
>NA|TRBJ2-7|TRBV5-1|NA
CASSDGQSPYEQYF
TGCGCCAGCAGCGACGGACAGTCTCCCTACGAGCAGTACTTC
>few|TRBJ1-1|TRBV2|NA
CASLNTEAFF
TGTGCCAGCCTGAACACTGAAGCTTTCTTT
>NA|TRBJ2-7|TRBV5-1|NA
CASSLGQVGEQYF
TGCGCCAGCAGCTTGGGTCAGGTGGGGGAGCAGTACTTC
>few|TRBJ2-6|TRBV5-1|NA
CASSLAYGANVLTF
TGCGCCAGCAGCTTGGCCTACGGGGCCAACGTCCTGACTTTC
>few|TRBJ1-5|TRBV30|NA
CAWSDYQGNQPQHF
TGTGCCTGGAGTGACTATCAGGGCAATCAGCCCCAGCATTTT
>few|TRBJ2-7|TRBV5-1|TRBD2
CASSLGLAGAIEQYF
TGCGCCAGCAGCTTGGGGCTAGCGGGAGCAATCGAGCAGTACTTC
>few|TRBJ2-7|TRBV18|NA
CASSLSSYEQYF
TGTGCCAGCTCACTGAGCTCCTACGAGCAGTACTTC
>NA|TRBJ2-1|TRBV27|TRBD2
CASSSAMGTSGVDEQFF
TGTGCCAGCAGTTCCGCAATGGGGACTAGCGGGGTGGACGAGCAGTTCTTC
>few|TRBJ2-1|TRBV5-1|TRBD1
CASSLRDRGRNEQFF
TGCGCCAGCAGCTTGAGGGACAGGGGGCGCAATGAGCAGTTCTTC
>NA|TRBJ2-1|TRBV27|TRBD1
CASTTLHGQGALEQFF
TGTGCCAGCACCACCCTTCACGGGCAGGGGGCATTGGAGCAGTTCTTC